This T cell receptor beta chain originates from a study of CD8 T cells in Susac syndrome (dated by TCRdb to between 2018 and 2020). In terms of the full investigation: Whether CD8+ T cell activation and differentiation in Susac syndrome was antigen driven was tested using repertoire sequencing. CD8+ T cell repertoire clonality was compared between eleven to twelve healthy donors, some 14 Susac syndrome patients and about 15 multiple sclerosis patients.

V was cut back by 4 bases and J by 2 bases, leaving a gap of 9 bases between them. The germline V gene (reference sequence) gives CDR1 as SEHNR and CDR2 as FQNEAQ. The CDR3 starts with the cysteine, ends with the phenylalanine, and has 13 residues. Solely the CDR3 DNA is kept, with 39 bases framed from the first base. The full study reports these points: The study acknowledged that relatively few individuals were included in the TCR sequencing and HLA analysis.

RNA was extracted with the RNeasy kit and about 0.5 to 1 ug was reverse transcribed using random hexamers. The immunoSEQ multiplex PCR assay, which covers 54 Vbeta and 13 Jbeta segments, was used to amplify TCR beta CDR3 regions. To correct PCR amplification bias, a synthetic template baseline was used for both primer optimization and computational correction. Turning to the authors' computational methods: Reads were annotated to V, D and J genes according to IMGT and were analyzed with immunoSEQ Analyzer, with only productive sequences retained. Clonality was computed as one minus Shannon entropy normalized by log2 of the number of productive unique sequences. For each patient and control, public and private clones were evaluated among the 100 most prevalent clones. Susac-specific clones were defined as absent from healthy and MS cohorts, 850 to 1,300 published viral clones and other ImmuneACCESS disease sequences. TCRdb handled the public reads itself, with Q25 trimming in fastp and clone calling in MiXCR, and kept productive beta chains. Rows with one shared CDR3 protein collapse into an entry with the most common genes and DNA. These V and J calls rely on TCRdb rather than the paper's analysis. The sample yields 250,000 to 300,000 distinct CDR3 sequences; 70% to 90% were counted once. The ten most abundant clones make up over 0.1% of the sample.

As to this clonotype: Its antigen target is currently unknown. No qualities accompany the bases; no much larger clone lies one base away.

Peripheral blood CD8+ and CD4+ T cells from healthy donors, Susac syndrome patients and multiple sclerosis patients were profiled by high-throughput TCR beta sequencing. Treatment-naive patients with stable or active relapsing-remitting disease fulfilling revised McDonald criteria were used as multiple sclerosis controls. Bulk CD8+ and CD4+ T cells were purified by magnetic negative isolation, while CD8+ TEMRA cells were enriched using FACS. Blood was collected in EDTA tubes and processed within 24 hours, with PBMCs isolated through density gradient centrifugation. PBMCs intended for TCR sequencing were frozen in liquid nitrogen and were later thawed in a 37 degrees C water bath. Purity of sorted or isolated CD4+, CD8+ and CD8+ TEMRA cells was at least 90%.

The sequenced material came from CD8+ T cells from PBMCs. The origin of this receptor is a human donor with multiple sclerosis. The rearranged segments are TRBV7-9 and TRBJ2-7; the D gene identity is not certain. The DNA sequence is TGTGCCAGCAGCTCTACAGAAGCCTACGAGCAGTACTTC. Its protein is CASSSTEAYEQYF.